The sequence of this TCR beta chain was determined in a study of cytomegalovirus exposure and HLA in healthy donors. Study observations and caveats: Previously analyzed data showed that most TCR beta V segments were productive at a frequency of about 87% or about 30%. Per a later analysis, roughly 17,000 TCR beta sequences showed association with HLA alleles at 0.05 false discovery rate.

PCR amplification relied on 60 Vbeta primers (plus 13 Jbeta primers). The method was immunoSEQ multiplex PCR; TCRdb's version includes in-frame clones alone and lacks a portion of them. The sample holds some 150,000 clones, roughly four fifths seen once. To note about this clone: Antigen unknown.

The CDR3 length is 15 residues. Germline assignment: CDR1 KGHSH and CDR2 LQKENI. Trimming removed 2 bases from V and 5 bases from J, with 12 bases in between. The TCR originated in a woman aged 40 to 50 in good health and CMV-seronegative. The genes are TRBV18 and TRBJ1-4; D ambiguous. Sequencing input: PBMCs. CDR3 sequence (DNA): TGTGCCAGCTCACCAACCACACGCGGAAATGAAAAACTGTTTTTT. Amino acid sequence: CASSPTTRGNEKLFF.